This is a list of T cell receptor beta chains from one sample in a study of T cell responses to AZD1222 COVID-19 vaccine. Generated by immunoSEQ multiplex PCR, the TCRdb table keeps only in-frame clones and is missing some. Here the sample spans tens of thousands of clones, approximately 80% being singletons. This specimen consisted of peripheral blood, obtained 28 days after the second AZD1222 dose. These receptor sequences come from an adult who received the AZD1222 COVID-19 vaccine. Both conserved end residues are part of each CDR3. Each record gives: CDR3 protein, V gene, J gene.

cdr3_aa: CAWKGQGPYEQYF; v_call: TRBV30; j_call: TRBJ2-7
cdr3_aa: CASSPPVTGGYGYTF; v_call: TRBV18; j_call: TRBJ1-2
cdr3_aa: CASSFIDRNQPQHF; v_call: TRBV7-8; j_call: TRBJ1-5
cdr3_aa: CASSTTGAGGYTF; v_call: TRBV19; j_call: TRBJ1-2
cdr3_aa: CASSPGQGASEQYF; v_call: TRBV21-1; j_call: TRBJ2-7
cdr3_aa: CASSELGQDGSTF; v_call: TRBV6-1; j_call: TRBJ1-2
cdr3_aa: CASSAGLAGGTDTQYF; v_call: TRBV5-4; j_call: TRBJ2-3
cdr3_aa: CASSRDMNTEAFF; v_call: TRBV5-1; j_call: TRBJ1-1
cdr3_aa: CATSRDGGQPQHF; v_call: TRBV15; j_call: TRBJ1-5
cdr3_aa: CASSLGTNNSPLHF; v_call: TRBV6-5; j_call: TRBJ1-6
cdr3_aa: CASGLIPRSNQPQHF; v_call: TRBV12-5; j_call: TRBJ1-5
cdr3_aa: CASSSVDSWEQYF; v_call: TRBV5-1; j_call: TRBJ2-7
cdr3_aa: CASRLSWGLYTEAFF; v_call: TRBV5-6; j_call: TRBJ1-1
cdr3_aa: CASSEGQGARNSPLHF; v_call: TRBV2; j_call: TRBJ1-6